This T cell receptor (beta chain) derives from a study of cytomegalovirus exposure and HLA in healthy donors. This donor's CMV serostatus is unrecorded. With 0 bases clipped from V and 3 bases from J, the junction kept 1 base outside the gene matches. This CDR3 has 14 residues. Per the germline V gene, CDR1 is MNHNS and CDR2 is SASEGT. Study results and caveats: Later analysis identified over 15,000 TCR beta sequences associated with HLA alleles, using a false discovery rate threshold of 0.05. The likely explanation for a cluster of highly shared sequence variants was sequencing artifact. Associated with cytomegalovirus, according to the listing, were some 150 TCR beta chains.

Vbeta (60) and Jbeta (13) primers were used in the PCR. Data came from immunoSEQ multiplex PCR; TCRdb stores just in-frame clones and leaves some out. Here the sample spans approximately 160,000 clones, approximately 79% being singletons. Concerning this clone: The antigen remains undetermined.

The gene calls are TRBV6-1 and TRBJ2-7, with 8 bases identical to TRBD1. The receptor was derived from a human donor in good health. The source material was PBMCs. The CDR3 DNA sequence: TGTGCCAGCAGTGAAGCGGGACAGGACTACGAGCAGTACTTC. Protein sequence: CASSEAGQDYEQYF.